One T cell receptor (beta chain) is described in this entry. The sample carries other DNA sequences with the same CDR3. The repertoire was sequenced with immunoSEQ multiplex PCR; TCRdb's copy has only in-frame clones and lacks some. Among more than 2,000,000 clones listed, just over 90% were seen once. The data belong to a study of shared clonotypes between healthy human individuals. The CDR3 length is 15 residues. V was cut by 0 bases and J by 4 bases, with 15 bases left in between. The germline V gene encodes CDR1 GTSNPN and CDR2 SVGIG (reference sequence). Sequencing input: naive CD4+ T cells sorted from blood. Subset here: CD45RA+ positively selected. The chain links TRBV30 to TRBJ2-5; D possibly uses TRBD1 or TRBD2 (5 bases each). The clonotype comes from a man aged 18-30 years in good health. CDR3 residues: CAWSVLGARRETQYF. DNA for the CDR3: TGTGCCTGGAGTGTACTAGGGGCGAGGAGAGAGACCCAGTACTTC.